This entry concerns a single T cell receptor beta chain. This sample stems from a study of blood T cell repertoires in COVID-19. Germline V gene lookup returns CDR1 MNHEY and CDR2 SVGAGI. V was shortened by 7 bases and J by 0 bases, with 10 bases between the two germline ends. The length of the CDR3 is 15 residues. Per the original data handling: Quantification of nucleated cells was approximated via reference gene primer amplification. Assay: immunoSEQ multiplex PCR; the TCRdb copy retains only in-frame clones and omits some. That table gives V, J and clone size, and the DNA gave D and trimming. The data hold a few hundred thousand clones, with 81% observed a single time.

This chain joins TRBV6-5 and TRBJ1-6; D is unclear. The sequence was collected from a human donor with acute or convalescent COVID-19. The donor label of this sample is uncertain. Sequenced input: peripheral blood. CDR3 in amino acids: CASIPGSSYNSPLHF. Written as DNA, the CDR3 is TGTGCCAGCATCCCTGGGAGCTCCTATAATTCACCCCTCCACTTT.